This T cell receptor beta chain is from a study of T cell changes during pregnancy in multiple sclerosis. The CDR3 is made up of 15 amino acids. V shed 3 bases and J 10 bases; nucleotides not matched to a gene: 8. Germline CDR1 is SGDLS and CDR2 is YYNGEE. Clones were read by immunoSEQ multiplex PCR, and TCRdb kept only the in-frame ones, dropping some. The table lists about 59,000 clones, 91% of them singletons. The gene calls are TRBV9 and TRBJ1-4; 11 positions agree with TRBD1. The sequenced sample was peripheral blood, obtained before pregnancy. The TCR was taken from a female donor with multiple sclerosis, enrolled in a pregnancy study. Written as DNA, the CDR3 is TGTGCCAGCAGCGCGGGGACAGGGGGGTCAGGAAAACTGTTTTTT. Amino acid sequence: CASSAGTGGSGKLFF.